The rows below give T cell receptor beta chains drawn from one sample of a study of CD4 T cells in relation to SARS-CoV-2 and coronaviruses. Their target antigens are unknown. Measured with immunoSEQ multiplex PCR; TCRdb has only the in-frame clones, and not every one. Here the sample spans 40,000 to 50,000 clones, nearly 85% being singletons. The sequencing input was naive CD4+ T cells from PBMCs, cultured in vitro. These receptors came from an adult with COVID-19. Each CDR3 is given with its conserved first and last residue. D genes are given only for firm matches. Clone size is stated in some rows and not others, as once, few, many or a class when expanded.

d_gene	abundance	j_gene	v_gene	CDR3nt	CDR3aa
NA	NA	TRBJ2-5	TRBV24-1	TGTGCCACCAGTGATTACAGGGTAGGGGAGACCCAGTACTTC	CATSDYRVGETQYF
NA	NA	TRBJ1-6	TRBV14	TGTGCCAGCAGCCAAGTCCCCAGGGGACCCAATTCACCCCTCCACTTT	CASSQVPRGPNSPLHF
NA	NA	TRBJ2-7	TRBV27	TGTGCCAGCAGTTACGAGCAGTACTTC	CASSYEQYF
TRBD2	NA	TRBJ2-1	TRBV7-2	TGTGCCAGCAGCTTAGGAGGGGCGCTAGCGGGAGGGTCCAATGAGCAGTTCTTC	CASSLGGALAGGSNEQFF
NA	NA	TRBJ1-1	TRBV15	TGTGCGAAACTAGGGTTTTTGGACACTGAAGCTTTCTTT	CAKLGFLDTEAFF
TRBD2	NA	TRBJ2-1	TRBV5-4	TGTGCCAGCAGCCTGCGGGGGGGCACTAGATCCTACAATGAGCAGTTCTTC	CASSLRGGTRSYNEQFF
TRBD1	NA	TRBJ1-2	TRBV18	TGTGCCAGCTCACAGGGGGCAGACTATGGCTACACCTTC	CASSQGADYGYTF
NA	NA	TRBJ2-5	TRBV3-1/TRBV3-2	TGTGCCAGCAGCCAAGCATCCGAGACCCAGTACTTC	CASSQASETQYF
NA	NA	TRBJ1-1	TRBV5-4	TGTGCCAGCAGCTTGGGTAGGGGGGAAGCTTTCTTT	CASSLGRGEAFF
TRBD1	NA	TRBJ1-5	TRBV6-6	TGTGCCAGCAGTTACGACAGGGCGAGCAATCAGCCCCAGCATTTT	CASSYDRASNQPQHF
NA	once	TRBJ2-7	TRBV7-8	TGTGCCAGCAGCTTATCACGGGATCTCGGCCTCGAGCAGTACTTC	CASSLSRDLGLEQYF
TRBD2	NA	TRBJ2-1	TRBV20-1	TGCAGTGCTAGTTTTCTAGCGGGAGGGCCAAGGAATGAGCAGTTCTTC	CSASFLAGGPRNEQFF
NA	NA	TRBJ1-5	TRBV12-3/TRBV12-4	TGTGCCAGCATCGGGGGCTTGGGGCAGCCCCAGCATTTT	CASIGGLGQPQHF
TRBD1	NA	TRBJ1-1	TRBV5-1	TGCGCCAGCAGCGGGACCGGGACAGGGGACACTGAAGCTTTCTTT	CASSGTGTGDTEAFF
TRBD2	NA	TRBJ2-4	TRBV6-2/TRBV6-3	TGTGCCAGCAGTTTAGCGGGAGTAGCCAAAAACATTCAGTACTTC	CASSLAGVAKNIQYF
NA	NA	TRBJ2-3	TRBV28	TGTGCCAGCAGTTCCCGGGGGCCAGATACGCAGTATTTT	CASSSRGPDTQYF
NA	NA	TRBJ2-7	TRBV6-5	TGTGCCAGCAGGAAGCAGGGTGGACGCTACGAGCAGTACTTC	CASRKQGGRYEQYF